The 32 T cell receptor beta chains presented below share a single source sample, sequenced in a study of beta chain features in type 1 diabetes. What these receptors recognize is not known. TCRB transcripts that were expressed got sequenced, as all of the isolated RNA had been reverse transcribed. Sequenced by immunoSEQ multiplex PCR; TCRdb stores in-frame clones only, minus some. The sample lists some 700,000 clones; around an eighth were seen once. Study conclusions and caveats: Moderate yet significant TCRB CDR3 shortening was seen in Type 1 diabetes patients in all four CD4+ subsets.

The sample comprised naive CD4+ T cells from blood. The receptors were gathered from a man younger than 35 with type 1 diabetes.

This clone was found a few times. The chain uses TRBV7-7 and TRBJ2-1; D is unclear. The CDR3 has 14 amino acids. Germline CDR1 is SSHAT and CDR2 is FNYEAQ (reference sequence). Trimming pared 1 base from V and 4 bases from J, leaving 8 bases between. CDR3 sequence (DNA): TGTGCCAGCAGCTTAGAGGCACAGTACAATGAGCAGTTCTTC. Amino acids: CASSLEAQYNEQFF.

The sample holds a few counts of this clone. V and J are TRBV14 and TRBJ2-3, with 11 bases aligning to TRBD1. The junction had 8 bases not matched to a gene; V was cut back by 4 bases and J by 5 bases. The CDR3 consists of 16 residues. Germline CDR1 reads SGHDN; CDR2 reads FVKESK. CDR3 DNA: TGTGCCAGCAGCCCAATATGGACAGGGGGCGGAGATACGCAGTATTTT. Translating gives CASSPIWTGGGDTQYF. Full variable domain (rest looked up from reference TRBV14 and TRBJ2-3): EAGVTQFPSHSVIEKGQTVTLRCDPISGHDNLYWYRRVMGKEIKFLLHFVKESKQDESGMPNNRFLAERTGGTYSTLKVQPAELEDSGVYFCASSPIWTGGGDTQYFGPGTRLTVL.

This clone was counted a few times. The rearrangement uses TRBV15 and TRBJ2-4; D tentatively reads TRBD1 or TRBD2 (5 bases each). Germline lookup yields CDR1 LNHNV and CDR2 YYDKDF (reference sequence). Trimming took 4 bases from V and 5 from J, leaving 18 bases between them. This CDR3 contains 16 residues. CDR3 coding DNA: TGTGCCACCAGCATTTTAGCGTGGGGGACGGAAAACATTCAGTACTTC. Its translation is CATSILAWGTENIQYF. Combining the CDR3 with reference TRBV15 and TRBJ2-4 gives the whole variable domain DAMVIQNPRYQVTQFGKPVTLSCSQTLNHNVMYWYQQKSSQAPKLLFHYYDKDFNNEADTPDNFQSRRPNTSFCFLDIRSPGLGDTAMYLCATSILAWGTENIQYFGAGTRLSVL.

The chain couples TRBV5-1 to TRBJ2-3; 14 positions match TRBD2. V lost 4 bases and J lost 4; bases outside the gene matches: 8. CDR3 length equals 17 residues. CDR1 is SGHRS and CDR2 is YFSETQ in the germline V gene. Here the CDR3 reads CASSARTSGGPSDTQYF. The DNA for the CDR3 is TGCGCCAGCAGCGCGCGGACTAGCGGGGGGCCGTCAGATACGCAGTATTTT.

Only a few counts were recorded for this clone. The rearrangement joins TRBV30 to TRBJ1-4; D gene ambiguous. With 0 bases removed from V and 4 bases from J, the gap between germline ends came to 12 bases. The germline V gene encodes CDR1 GTSNPN and CDR2 SVGIG (reference sequence). This CDR3 has 15 amino acids. This chain's CDR3 is CAWSVTENVNEKLFF. CDR3 DNA sequence: TGTGCCTGGAGTGTAACCGAGAATGTTAATGAAAAACTGTTTTTT. The entire variable domain, with the rest obtained from reference TRBV30 and TRBJ1-4, is as follows: SQTIHQWPATLVQPVGSPLSLECTVEGTSNPNLYWYRQAAGRGLQLLFYSVGIGQISSEVPQNLSASRPQDRQFILSSKKLLLSDSGFYLCAWSVTENVNEKLFFGSGTQLSVL.

The chain couples TRBV7-8 to TRBJ2-2; the D is unclear. Per germline, CDR1 SGHVS and CDR2 FQNEAQ. The CDR3 runs to 13 residues. V lost 5 bases, J lost 6 bases, and 10 bases lay in between. The CDR3 protein is CASSPNGPGELFF. The CDR3 DNA is TGTGCCAGCAGCCCGAACGGGCCCGGGGAGCTGTTTTTT.

The V and J genes are TRBV6-1 and TRBJ2-1; 7 bases are shared with TRBD1. The CDR3 spans 14 residues. Per germline, CDR1 MNHNS and CDR2 SASEGT. Losses at the gene ends were 2 bases for V and 2 bases for J; bases not matched to a gene: 0. CDR3 nucleotides: TGTGCCAGCAGTGAAAGGGGGCCCTACAATGAGCAGTTCTTC. Translating it yields CASSERGPYNEQFF.

The rearrangement links TRBV4-1 to TRBJ1-4, with D uncertain. Germline V CDR1 and CDR2: MGHRA, YSYEKL. Trimming removed 5 bases at V and 0 bases at J, with 10 bases between. The CDR3 consists of 15 residues. The CDR3 sequence is CASSAQVATNEKLFF. The CDR3 bases are TGCGCCAGCAGCGCCCAGGTAGCAACTAATGAAAAACTGTTTTTT.

This clone appeared a few times. This sequence joins TRBV5-1 and TRBJ2-1; 7 bases are shared with TRBD1. The CDR3 sequence is 14 residues long. The germline V gene has CDR1 SGHRS and CDR2 YFSETQ. V dropped 3 bases and J dropped 7; count of bases not matched to a gene: 7. CDR3 nucleotides: TGCGCCAGCAGCTCTCCGGGACAGAGGAATGAGCAGTTCTTC. Translating it yields CASSSPGQRNEQFF.

The rearrangement joins TRBV25-1 to TRBJ2-1, with D unclear. The V gene's germline CDR1 is MGHDK and CDR2 SYGVNS. The germline V and J ends were trimmed by 6 bases and 0 bases, with 12 bases remaining between them. The length of the CDR3 is 15 residues. CDR3 in amino acids: CASSQPRGSYNEQFF. In nucleotides, the CDR3 is TGTGCCAGCAGCCAACCCCGCGGCTCCTACAATGAGCAGTTCTTC.

The CDR3 bases are TGTGCCAGCAGCCGGGGGGAAGGCAATCAGCCCCAGCATTTT. It yields the protein CASSRGEGNQPQHF. The chain couples TRBV6-5 to TRBJ1-5; tentative D call: TRBD1 (5 bases). The CDR3 covers 14 residues. Germline-derived CDR1 and CDR2 are MNHEY and SVGAGI. Trimming took off 6 bases at V and 2 bases at J, with 11 bases between the two ends.

The chain carries TRBV11-2 and TRBJ2-7; D is ambiguous. Trimming cost V 2 bases and J 6 bases, with 8 bases left between them. The CDR3 length is 12 residues. The germline gives CDR1 SGHAT, CDR2 FQNNGV. The CDR3 is CASSLTAAEQYF. CDR3 in DNA: TGTGCCAGCAGCTTAACGGCGGCCGAGCAGTACTTC.

CDR3 amino acids: CSVAPGLQGYEQYF. CDR3 nucleotides: TGCAGCGTAGCTCCGGGACTCCAAGGGTACGAGCAGTACTTC. The chain combines TRBV29-1 with TRBJ2-7; tentatively, D is TRBD2 (6 bases). Trimming shortened V by 6 bases and J by 4 bases, and 19 bases separated the two germline ends. This CDR3 has 14 amino acids. The V gene's germline CDR1 is SQVTM and CDR2 ANQGSEA.

This clone was seen a handful of times. The rearrangement uses TRBV6-1 and TRBJ2-7; tentative D call: TRBD1 (6 bases). The V end lost 6 bases, the J end lost 7 bases, and 16 bases lay between the germline ends. This CDR3 has 13 residues. Per the germline V gene, CDR1 is MNHNS and CDR2 is SASEGT. Written as DNA, the CDR3 is TGTGCCAGCAGCGTTGACAGGCGAACTGAGCAGTACTTC. Translating gives CASSVDRRTEQYF.

This chain joins TRBV6-5 and TRBJ1-2; TRBD1 matches 7 bases. The CDR3 is made up of 15 amino acids. With 2 bases clipped from V and 4 bases from J, the junction kept 7 bases outside the gene matches. CDR1 MNHEY and CDR2 SVGAGI come from the germline V gene. The CDR3 reads CASSYSRDSSYGYTF. The DNA for the CDR3 is TGTGCCAGCAGTTACAGCCGGGACAGTAGCTATGGCTACACCTTC.

This clone showed up just a few times. The sample carries other DNA sequences with the same CDR3. V gene TRBV5-1 combines with J gene TRBJ2-3; D not certain. V lost 0 bases to trimming and J lost 2 bases, with 7 bases between them. Germline V gives CDR1 SGHRS, CDR2 YFSETQ. The CDR3 contains 14 residues. The CDR3 region has the DNA TGCGCCAGCAGCTTGGGCGGCTACACAGATACGCAGTATTTT. Translating gives CASSLGGYTDTQYF. The full variable domain, with the rest looked up from reference TRBV5-1 and TRBJ2-3, is KAGVTQTPRYLIKTRGQQVTLSCSPISGHRSVSWYQQTPGQGLQFLFEYFSETQRNKGNFPGRFSGRQFSNSRSEMNVSTLELGDSALYLCASSLGGYTDTQYFGPGTRLTVL.

This rearrangement joins TRBV6-1 to TRBJ1-2; 7 bases are a match to TRBD1. In germline, CDR1 is MNHNS, CDR2 SASEGT. The V gene end was trimmed by 2 bases and the J gene end by 0 bases; junction bases not matched to a gene: 9. The CDR3 contains 17 residues. The DNA for the CDR3 is TGTGCCAGCAGTGAACCCCCCTGGCAGGGGGCTAACTATGGCTACACCTTC. Amino acids: CASSEPPWQGANYGYTF.

This clone was observed a handful of times. This chain uses TRBV9 with TRBJ2-1; D is perhaps TRBD2 (5 bases). The CDR3 totals 16 residues. Germline CDR1 reads SGDLS; CDR2 reads YYNGEE. The V and J ends lost 4 bases and 0 bases respectively, with 14 bases between them. This CDR3 is CASSSQSGSSYNEQFF. In nucleotides, the CDR3 is TGTGCCAGCAGCTCCCAATCGGGGAGCTCCTACAATGAGCAGTTCTTC.

This clone came up a few times. V usage is TRBV4-2 and J usage is TRBJ2-5; D assignment may be TRBD1 or TRBD2 (5 bases each). This CDR3 is built from 15 residues. V shed 0 bases and J shed 9 bases, with 17 bases lying between them. Looked up from germline, CDR1 is LGHNA and CDR2 is YNFKEQ. The CDR3 DNA is TGTGCCAGCAGCCAAGATGGGGGAGTAACGGGGCCCCAGTACTTC. Protein sequence: CASSQDGGVTGPQYF.

This chain connects TRBV29-1 to TRBJ1-4; maybe TRBD1 (5 bases). Germline lookup yields CDR1 SQVTM and CDR2 ANQGSEA. CDR3 length: 16 residues. V was shortened by 8 bases and J by 8 bases, with 27 bases between the two germline ends. Written as DNA, the CDR3 is TGCAGCACCCTCACGGGGACGGGCACAGTGGAGGAAAAACTGTTTTTT. This codes for CSTLTGTGTVEEKLFF.

This clone was seen more than once but under ten times. A junction boundary mismatches the germline segment, possibly from a read error. Within the sample, other DNA sequences also encode this same CDR3. The V and J genes are TRBV7-2 and TRBJ2-2, with TRBD2 as a possible D gene (6 bases). The CDR3 spans 15 residues. CDR1 and CDR2 (germline): SGHTA, FQGNSA. CDR3 nucleotides: TGTGCCAGCAGCCTAGCGAGCGGGAACACCGGGGAGCTGTTTTTT. Protein product: CASSLASGNTGELFF.

This clone was seen only once. The chain is built from TRBV9 and TRBJ1-1, with 7 bases fitting TRBD1. V gave up 2 bases and J gave up 0 bases; unmatched junction bases: 4. Germline loops: CDR1 SGDLS, CDR2 YYNGEE. The CDR3 spans 15 residues. CDR3 bases: TGTGCCAGCAGCGTCGGGACAGTCATGAACACTGAAGCTTTCTTT. This gives the protein CASSVGTVMNTEAFF.

A few counts support this clone. This sequence joins TRBV6-5 and TRBJ1-3, with 7 bases fitting TRBD1. The CDR3 is 15 residues long. V lost 5 bases and J lost 0; bases outside the gene matches: 4. Germline assignment: CDR1 MNHEY and CDR2 SVGAGI. The CDR3 region has the DNA TGTGCCAGCAGTACGACAGGGTCCTCTGGAAACACCATATATTTT. Translating gives CASSTTGSSGNTIYF.

The rearrangement joins TRBV4-2 to TRBJ1-1; D unclear. This CDR3 contains 14 residues. V lost 0 bases, J lost 3 bases, and 8 bases lay in between. Germline V CDR1 and CDR2: LGHNA, YNFKEQ. Here the CDR3 reads CASSQELAHTEAFF. The CDR3 region has the DNA TGTGCCAGCAGCCAAGAGTTGGCACACACTGAAGCTTTCTTT.

A few counts support this clone. The rearrangement joins TRBV7-9 to TRBJ2-5, with D unclear. The CDR3 is made up of 13 amino acids. Germline values: CDR1 SEHNR, CDR2 FQNEAQ (reference sequence). Trimming stripped 1 base from V and 5 bases from J, with 8 bases between. The CDR3: CASSLVGLETQYF. The CDR3, as DNA: TGTGCCAGCAGCTTAGTGGGCCTTGAGACCCAGTACTTC.

This clone turned up a few times. This rearrangement joins TRBV6-7 to TRBJ1-5; 7 bases are shared with TRBD1. TRBV6-7 falls under the ORF class, with uncertain function. This CDR3 contains 19 residues. J gave up 0 bases and V 4 bases, and 15 bases lay outside the gene matches. Here the CDR3 reads CASSSRTWDSYFSNQPQHF. DNA for the CDR3: TGTGCCAGCAGTTCGAGAACTTGGGACAGCTATTTTAGCAATCAGCCCCAGCATTTT.

This sequence joins TRBV9 and TRBJ2-7; 7 bases match TRBD1. The CDR3 sequence is 14 residues long. The trim removed 1 base at V and 2 bases at J, leaving 3 bases unmatched. Germline V lookup: CDR1 SGDLS, CDR2 YYNGEE. The CDR3: CASSVSGTAYEQYF. The CDR3 region has the DNA TGTGCCAGCAGCGTATCAGGGACAGCCTACGAGCAGTACTTC.

There are a few counts of this clone. CDR3 nucleotides: TGTGCCAGCAGCCGCGACAATACCAATCAGCCCCAGCATTTT. Protein product: CASSRDNTNQPQHF. The chain is built from TRBV14 and TRBJ1-5; D is uncertain. V was clipped by 4 bases and J by 3 bases, with 10 bases between them. There are 14 residues in the CDR3. CDR1 and CDR2 from the germline V gene are SGHDN and FVKESK.

The rearrangement uses TRBV11-1 and TRBJ2-1; D might be TRBD1 (6 bases). Trimming cost V 3 bases and J 4 bases, with 7 bases left between them. The CDR3 consists of 13 residues. Per the germline V gene, CDR1 is SGHAT and CDR2 is FQDESV (reference sequence). In DNA form, the CDR3 reads TGTGCCAGCAGCTTGGACAGTTACAATGAGCAGTTCTTC. This gives the protein CASSLDSYNEQFF.

The chain links TRBV2 to TRBJ1-6; D not certain. CDR1 SNHLY and CDR2 FYNNEI come from the germline V gene. V lost 6 bases and J lost 7, with 13 bases in between. The CDR3 contains 14 residues. In nucleotides, the CDR3 is TGTGCCAGCAGCCCGGACGGTATCAATTCACCCCTCCACTTT. It is translated as CASSPDGINSPLHF.

Only a few counts were recorded for this clone. The rearrangement joins TRBV6-5 to TRBJ2-4; the D gene is possibly TRBD1 (5 bases). The length of the CDR3 is 12 residues. The germline V gene encodes CDR1 MNHEY and CDR2 SVGAGI. The V end was cut by 5 bases, the J end by 7 bases, with 9 bases between. The DNA for the CDR3 is TGTGCCAGCAGTACGGACAAGAACATTCAGTACTTC. This encodes CASSTDKNIQYF.

This chain joins TRBV2 and TRBJ1-3; D uncertain. CDR3 length equals 15 residues. V was shortened by 2 bases and J by 0 bases, with 8 bases between the two germline ends. Per the germline V gene, CDR1 is SNHLY and CDR2 is FYNNEI. This CDR3 is CASSERSDSGNTIYF. CDR3 nucleotide sequence: TGTGCCAGCAGTGAAAGGTCAGACTCTGGAAACACCATATATTTT.